This T cell receptor (beta chain) was sequenced for a study of tumor and adjacent non-tumor tissue in lung cancer (dated by TCRdb to between 2018 and 2020). Concerning the study at large: Of the cohort, eleven to twelve patients had adenocarcinoma, 2 had squamous cell carcinoma and 1 had small cell lung cancer. Among the approximately 15 patients, ages ranged from about 31 to 76 years, approximately 10 were men and 5 were women, and disease was TNM stage I to III. A total of fewer than 150 million productive TCRbeta reads were generated by sequencing, corresponding to an average of approximately 4 million reads per sample. The study compared bulk TCRbeta repertoires between lung tumor tissue and matched distant non-tumor lung tissue from over twelve lung cancer patients. For each patient, one tumor sample and one normal lung sample were taken, giving under 35 paired specimens that underwent TCRbeta CDR3 sequencing.

Note on this clonotype: Its antigen remains unidentified. A much larger clone lies a single base off, so this may be a read error.

Trimming removed 6 bases from V and 4 bases from J; the gene matches leave 14 bases unexplained. Including the terminal cysteine and phenylalanine, the CDR3 comprises 16 residues. Of the read, only the CDR3 DNA is kept; its 48 bases are in frame from base 1. The CDR1 and CDR2 encoded by the germline V gene (reference sequence) are DFQATT and SNEGSKA. Preparation of the library involved multiplex PCR. Sequencing used an Illumina HiSeq 2500. Following protocols modified from ARM-PCR, the researchers constructed TCRbeta libraries through three rounds of nested PCR with primers (Table S4). Before sequencing, PCR products of 200-500 bp were cut from the gel and purified using the QIAquick gel extraction kit. Concerning the study's data processing: Reads were cleaned using Trimmomatic, were merged into complete CDR3 sequences using FLASH, and were assigned to V(D)J germline segments using MiTCR. Clonal diversity was computed as the inverse Simpson's index with VDJtools. A read counted as productive if the sequence was in-frame and lacked a premature stop codon. The raw public reads went through TCRdb reprocessing: fastp at Q25, MiXCR clone calling, in-frame beta chains kept. CDR3 protein duplicates are merged, each entry listing the most common genes and DNA. These V and J calls derive from TCRdb rather than the authors' analysis. Recorded for this sample are some 70,000 distinct CDR3 sequences; approximately 71% of them occurred a single time. Roughly a quarter of the sample comes from the top ten.

What the study reported, not specific to this receptor: The cohort had only around 14 patients, and the authors noted that larger samples and more detailed clinical data are needed. Tumor tissue showed significantly higher TCR diversity (inverse Simpson) than normal lung tissue, at roughly 390 vs 170 (P = 0.0075, Mann-Whitney U test). Peripheral blood was not sequenced, so blood TCRbeta repertoires in these lung cancer patients were not examined. TCR diversity was significantly higher in younger patients, and higher tumor TCR diversity was associated with shorter overall and disease-free survival. Neither the sequencing platform nor unique molecular identifiers are mentioned in the methods. A significantly larger cumulative share of the repertoire was made up by the top 100 clones in normal lung than in tumor tissue.

RNA was isolated from bulk unsorted tissue, and RNA quality was assessed with a NanoDrop ND-1000 and an Agilent 2100. Distant non-tumor tissue taken more than 3 cm from the tumor edge was used as the normal lung sample. The donors were newly diagnosed lung cancer patients admitted for thoracic surgery in China from August to November 2014 who had not received prior chemotherapy. Patients with previous radiotherapy or chemotherapy, or with another concurrent cancer, were excluded from the study. Surgical tissue pieces of about 1-2.1 cm3 were preserved in RNAlater solution and stored at -80 °C until use.

Sequencing was carried out using distant non-tumor lung tissue. This chain is built from TRBV20-1 and TRBJ1-1; 10 bases in between match TRBD1. This clonotype was sampled from a woman aged 50 to 65 with non-small cell lung cancer. This receptor carries the CDR3 CSARGQGIVMATEAFF. The nucleotides are TGCAGTGCCCGGGGACAGGGGATCGTTATGGCCACTGAAGCTTTCTTT.